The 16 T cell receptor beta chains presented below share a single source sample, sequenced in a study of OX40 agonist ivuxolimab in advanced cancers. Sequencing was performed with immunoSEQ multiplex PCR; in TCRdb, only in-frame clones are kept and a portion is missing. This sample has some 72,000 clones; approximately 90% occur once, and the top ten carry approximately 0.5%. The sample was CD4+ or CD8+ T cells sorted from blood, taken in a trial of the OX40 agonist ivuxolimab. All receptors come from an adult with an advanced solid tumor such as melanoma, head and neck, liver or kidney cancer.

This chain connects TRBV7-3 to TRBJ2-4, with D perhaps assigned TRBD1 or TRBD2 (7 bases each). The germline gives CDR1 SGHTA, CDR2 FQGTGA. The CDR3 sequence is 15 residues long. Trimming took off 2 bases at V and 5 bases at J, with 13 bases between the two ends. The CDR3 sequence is CASSLSGGAQNIQYF. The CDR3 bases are TGTGCCAGCAGCTTATCAGGGGGGGCGCAAAACATTCAGTACTTC.

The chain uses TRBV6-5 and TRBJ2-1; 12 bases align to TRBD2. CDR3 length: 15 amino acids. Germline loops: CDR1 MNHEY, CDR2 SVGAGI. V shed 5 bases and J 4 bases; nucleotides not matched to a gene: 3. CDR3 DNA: TGTGCCAGCAGTAGGCTAGCGGGAGGGTACAATGAGCAGTTCTTC. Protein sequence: CASSRLAGGYNEQFF.

The CDR3 sequence is CAWSVVSSGANVLTF. CDR3 nucleotide sequence: TGTGCCTGGAGTGTAGTTAGCTCTGGGGCCAACGTCCTGACTTTC. The V gene is TRBV30, the J gene TRBJ2-6; D is unclear. The germline V gene has CDR1 GTSNPN and CDR2 SVGIG (reference sequence). The V and J ends lost 0 bases and 0 bases respectively, with 6 bases between them. The length of the CDR3 is 15 residues.

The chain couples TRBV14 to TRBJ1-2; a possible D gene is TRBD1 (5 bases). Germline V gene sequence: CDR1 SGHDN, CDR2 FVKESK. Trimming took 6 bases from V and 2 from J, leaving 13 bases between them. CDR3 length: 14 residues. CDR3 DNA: TGTGCCAGCAGACCCCGGGGCGGAAACTATGGCTACACCTTC. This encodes CASRPRGGNYGYTF. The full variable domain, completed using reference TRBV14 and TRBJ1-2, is EAGVTQFPSHSVIEKGQTVTLRCDPISGHDNLYWYRRVMGKEIKFLLHFVKESKQDESGMPNNRFLAERTGGTYSTLKVQPAELEDSGVYFCASRPRGGNYGYTFGSGTRLTVV.

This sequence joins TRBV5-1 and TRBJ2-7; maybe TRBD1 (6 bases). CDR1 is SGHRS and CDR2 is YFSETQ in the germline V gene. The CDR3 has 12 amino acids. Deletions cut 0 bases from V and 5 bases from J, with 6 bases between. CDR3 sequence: CASSLEGDEQYF. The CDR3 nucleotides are TGCGCCAGCAGCTTGGAGGGGGACGAGCAGTACTTC. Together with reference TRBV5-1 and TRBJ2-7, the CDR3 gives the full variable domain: KAGVTQTPRYLIKTRGQQVTLSCSPISGHRSVSWYQQTPGQGLQFLFEYFSETQRNKGNFPGRFSGRQFSNSRSEMNVSTLELGDSALYLCASSLEGDEQYFGPGTRLTVT.

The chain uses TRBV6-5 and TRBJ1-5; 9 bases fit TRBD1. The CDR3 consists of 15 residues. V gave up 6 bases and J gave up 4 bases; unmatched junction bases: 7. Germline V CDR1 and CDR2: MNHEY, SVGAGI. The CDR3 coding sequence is TGTGCCAGCAGCCGGGGGGACAGGGCTAATCAGCCCCAGCATTTT. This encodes CASSRGDRANQPQHF.

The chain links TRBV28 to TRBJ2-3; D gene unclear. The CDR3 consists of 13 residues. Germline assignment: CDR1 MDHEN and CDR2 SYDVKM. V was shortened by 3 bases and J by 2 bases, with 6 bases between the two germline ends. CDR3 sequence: CASSFGNTDTQYF. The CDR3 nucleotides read TGTGCCAGCAGTTTTGGTAACACAGATACGCAGTATTTT.

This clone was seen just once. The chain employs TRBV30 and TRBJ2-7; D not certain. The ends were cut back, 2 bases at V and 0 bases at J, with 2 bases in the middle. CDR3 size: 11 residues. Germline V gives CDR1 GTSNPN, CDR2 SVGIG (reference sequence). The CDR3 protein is CAWSISYEQYF. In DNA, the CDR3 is TGTGCCTGGAGTATCTCCTACGAGCAGTACTTC. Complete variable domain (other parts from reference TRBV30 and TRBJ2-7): SQTIHQWPATLVQPVGSPLSLECTVEGTSNPNLYWYRQAAGRGLQLLFYSVGIGQISSEVPQNLSASRPQDRQFILSSKKLLLSDSGFYLCAWSISYEQYFGPGTRLTVT.

CDR3 in DNA: TGCGCCAGCAGCCCCCGGGAGATTGCCTACGAGCAGTACTTC. Translating it yields CASSPREIAYEQYF. The chain is built from TRBV5-1 and TRBJ2-7; D possibly corresponds to TRBD2 (6 bases). The ends were cut back, 4 bases at V and 2 bases at J, with 13 bases in the middle. The germline V gene encodes CDR1 SGHRS and CDR2 YFSETQ. The CDR3 is made up of 14 amino acids.

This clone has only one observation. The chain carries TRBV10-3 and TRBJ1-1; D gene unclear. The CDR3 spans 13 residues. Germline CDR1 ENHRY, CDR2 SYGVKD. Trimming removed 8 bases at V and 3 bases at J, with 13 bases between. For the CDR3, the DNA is TGTGCCATCTCGGGGAGGCGAGACACTGAAGCTTTCTTT. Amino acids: CAISGRRDTEAFF.

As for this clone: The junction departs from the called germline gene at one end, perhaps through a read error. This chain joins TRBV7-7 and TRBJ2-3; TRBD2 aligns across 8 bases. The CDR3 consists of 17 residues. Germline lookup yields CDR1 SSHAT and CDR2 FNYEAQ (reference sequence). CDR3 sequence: CASSPLWGAGDTDTQYF. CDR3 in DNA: TGTGCTAGCAGCCCATTGTGGGGAGCGGGAGACACAGATACGCAGTATTTT.

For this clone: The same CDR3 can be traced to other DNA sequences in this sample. CDR3 bases: TGTGCCAGCAAGGTTGCGGGAGGGCCGCATGAGCAGTTCTTC. This sequence encodes CASKVAGGPHEQFF. The chain has TRBV2 and TRBJ2-1; TRBD2 matches at 9 bases. In germline, CDR1 is SNHLY, CDR2 FYNNEI. V was pared by 7 bases and J by 8 bases, with 9 bases of the junction left unmatched. The CDR3 is 14 residues long.

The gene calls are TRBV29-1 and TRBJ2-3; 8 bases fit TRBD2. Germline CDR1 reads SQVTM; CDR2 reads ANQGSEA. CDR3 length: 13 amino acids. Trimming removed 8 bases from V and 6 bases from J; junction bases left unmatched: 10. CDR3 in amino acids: CSSYASGGDTQYF. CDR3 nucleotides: TGCAGCTCATACGCGTCGGGGGGGGATACGCAGTATTTT.

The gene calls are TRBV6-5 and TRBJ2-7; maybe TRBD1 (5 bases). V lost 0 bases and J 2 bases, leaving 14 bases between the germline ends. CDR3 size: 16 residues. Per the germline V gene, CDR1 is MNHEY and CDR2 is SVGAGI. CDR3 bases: TGTGCCAGCAGTTACTCGACGCTAGACAGCGCCTACGAGCAGTACTTC. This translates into CASSYSTLDSAYEQYF.

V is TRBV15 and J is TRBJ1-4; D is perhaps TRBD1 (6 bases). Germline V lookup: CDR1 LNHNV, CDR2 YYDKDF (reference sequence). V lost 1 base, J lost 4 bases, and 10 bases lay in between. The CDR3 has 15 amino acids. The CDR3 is CATSRAGQLNEKLFF. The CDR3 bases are TGTGCCACCAGCAGAGCAGGACAGCTTAATGAAAAACTGTTTTTT.

This CDR3 is CASSPPPSGEEQFF. The DNA for the CDR3 is TGTGCCAGCTCACCTCCACCCAGTGGCGAGGAGCAGTTCTTC. This chain uses TRBV18 with TRBJ2-1; D uncertain. V was cut by 3 bases and J by 10 bases, with 16 bases left in between. The CDR3 consists of 14 residues. Looked up from germline, CDR1 is KGHSH and CDR2 is LQKENI. Based on the CDR3 plus reference TRBV18 and TRBJ2-1, the full variable domain is NAGVMQNPRHLVRRRGQEARLRCSPMKGHSHVYWYRQLPEEGLKFMVYLQKENIIDESGMPKERFSAEFPKEGPSILRIQQVVRGDSAAYFCASSPPPSGEEQFFGPGTRLTVL.